What follows describes a single TCR beta chain. No antigen is known for it. The sample belongs to a study of monozygotic twins with inflammatory bowel disease. UMIs were attached via template switching, each with a 6-nucleotide sample barcode. Nested PCRs of about 17 and 10 cycles, two in total, were run on TCRalpha and TCRbeta cDNA. TCRdb processed the 5' RACE reads again and assigns one entry to each CDR3 protein, with no DNA. This sample's clone table lists 420,000 or so distinct CDR3 sequences. Notes on the study in general: The co-twins with IBD showed lower TCRbeta diversity (inverse Simpson) than their healthy siblings. Clonotype overlap with others was lower in IBD patients than in healthy twins, a difference that was greatest with disease activity.

This TCR came from a human donor with ulcerative colitis or Crohn's disease, or a healthy co-twin of an affected twin (not recorded which). Sequencing input: blood.

This CDR3 reads CASRGLGGLSGNTIYF. This sequence joins TRBV2 and TRBJ1-3; TCRdb gives TRBD1 as the D gene, but with no DNA this cannot be confirmed. The CDR3 contains 16 residues. Germline CDR1 is SNHLY and CDR2 is FYNNEI.